This T cell receptor beta chain was sequenced for a study of blood T cell repertoires in COVID-19 (dated by TCRdb to 2018 to 2021). Broadly, across the study: Collaborator samples came from the United States, Italy and Spain and covered acute and convalescent phases of COVID-19. The material from the prospective study consisted of cDNA or gDNA derived from T cells, B-cell-depleted T cells, or PBMCs. The dataset comprised deeply sampled blood TCRbeta repertoires from subjects exposed to, actively infected with, or recovered from COVID-19. The repertoires were released in a freely available public database meant as a resource for research on the immune response to SARS-CoV-2. Samples came from the ongoing ImmuneRACE study (first 160 participants) plus 1,254 subjects from 6 global collaborators. A de-identified subject ID, COVID-19 status, age in years and sex were almost always included in the sample metadata. Where available, HLA class I and class II types were obtained from metadata supplied by the sample provider rather than from assay-based typing. Overall study outcomes, separate from this receptor: The amount of clinical and demographic metadata varied by source and participant and was provided uncurated.

Whole blood was collected in K2EDTA tubes by collaborating institutions according to the institutions' own protocols. For TCRbeta analysis, collaborators shipped samples in one of three forms: frozen whole blood, isolated PBMCs, or DNA extracted from either of those sample types. A remark on this clone: What antigen it recognizes has not been identified. Base quality data are lacking; no much larger clone is found one base away.

V is shortened by 8 bases, J by 2 bases, and the region joining them spans 14 bases. There are 14 amino acids in the CDR3, from cysteine to phenylalanine inclusive. Just CDR3 DNA is preserved here, 42 bases in frame from base 1. CDR1 and CDR2 are drawn from the germline V gene: KGHSH, LQKENI. TCRbeta CDR3 regions were amplified from genomic DNA using the immunoSEQ Assay, a bias-controlled multiplex PCR. As for the authors' bioinformatics: Nucleated cell counts per sample were estimated from amplification of reference gene primers within the assay. Sequence reads were collapsed and filtered to measure the absolute abundance of every unique TCRbeta CDR3 rearrangement. For each sample, productive Simpson clonality was calculated by taking the square root of Simpson's diversity index across productive rearrangements. TCRdb obtained this table from immuneACCESS and retained in-frame rearrangements with V and J assigned. These tables miss some clones; where compared with another copy, unresolved V genes account for less than half of the shortfall, and the remainder is unexplained. V and J calls and clone size come straight from that table; D and trimming were deduced from the DNA. The sample yields around 160,000 clones; 81% were counted once. The top ten hold roughly 11% of the sample.

The receptor comes from a man aged 60 to 75 with active or convalescent COVID-19. Recombination joined TRBV18 with TRBJ2-3; the D segment cannot be called with confidence. What was sequenced was peripheral blood. The nucleotide sequence reads as follows: TGTGCCAGCCGACAAACCGCCATCACAGATACGCAGTATTTT. This gives the protein CASRQTAITDTQYF.